This entry describes one T cell receptor (beta chain). These data are taken from a study of T cells in Graves' hyperthyroidism and ophthalmopathy. From RNA transcripts, TCR beta CDR3 regions were amplified. In the first-round RT-PCR of the TCR CDR3, the HTBI primer set was used. TCRdb re-called the multiplex PCR reads with MiXCR, one entry per CDR3 protein. The profile shows 500,000 to 750,000 distinct CDR3 sequences, just over 45% of them singletons. Sequences were obtained from peripheral blood or thyroid tissue (not recorded which). The TCR was taken from a woman in her late teens or twenties with Graves' hyperthyroidism.

Here the CDR3 DNA reads TGTGCCAGCAGCGTAAGTCCAGGAAACACCGTATTCTTT. It specifies CASSVSPGNTVFF. The rearrangement joins TRBV9 to TRBJ1-1; D is undetermined. There are 13 residues in the CDR3. The V gene lost 1 base and the J gene lost 14 bases, with 18 bases spanning the gap. Germline CDR1 reads SGDLS; CDR2 reads YYNGEE. The whole variable domain, filled in from reference TRBV9 and TRBJ1-1, reads DSGVTQTPKHLITATGQRVTLRCSPRSGDLSVYWYQQSLDQGLQFLIQYYNGEERAKGNILERFSAQQFPDLHSELNLSSLELGDSALYFCASSVSPGNTVFFGQGTRLTVV.